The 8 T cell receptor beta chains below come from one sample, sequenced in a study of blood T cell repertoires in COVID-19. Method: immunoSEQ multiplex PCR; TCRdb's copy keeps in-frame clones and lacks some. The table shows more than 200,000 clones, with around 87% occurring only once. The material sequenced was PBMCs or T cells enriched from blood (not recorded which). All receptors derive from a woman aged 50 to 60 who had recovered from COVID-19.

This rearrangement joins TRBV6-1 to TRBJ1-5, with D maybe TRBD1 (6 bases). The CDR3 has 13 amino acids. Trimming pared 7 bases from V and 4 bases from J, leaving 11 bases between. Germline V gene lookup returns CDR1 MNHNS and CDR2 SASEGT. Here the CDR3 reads CASNEGGNQPQHF. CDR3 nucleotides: TGTGCCAGCAACGAGGGGGGGAATCAGCCCCAGCATTTT.

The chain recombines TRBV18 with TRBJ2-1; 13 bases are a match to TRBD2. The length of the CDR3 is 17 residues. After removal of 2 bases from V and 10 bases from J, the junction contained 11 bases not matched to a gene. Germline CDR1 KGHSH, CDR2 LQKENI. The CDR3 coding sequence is TGTGCCAGCTCACCAAACTGGGGACTAGCGGGGCGGGGAGAGCAGTTCTTC. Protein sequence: CASSPNWGLAGRGEQFF. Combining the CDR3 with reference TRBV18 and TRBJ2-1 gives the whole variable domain NAGVMQNPRHLVRRRGQEARLRCSPMKGHSHVYWYRQLPEEGLKFMVYLQKENIIDESGMPKERFSAEFPKEGPSILRIQQVVRGDSAAYFCASSPNWGLAGRGEQFFGPGTRLTVL.

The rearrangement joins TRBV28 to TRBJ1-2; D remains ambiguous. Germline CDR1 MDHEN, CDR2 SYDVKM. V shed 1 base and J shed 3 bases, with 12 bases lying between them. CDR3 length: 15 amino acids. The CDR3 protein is CASSLFRGGYYGYTF. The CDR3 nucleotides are TGTGCCAGCAGTTTATTTCGGGGTGGCTACTATGGCTACACCTTC.

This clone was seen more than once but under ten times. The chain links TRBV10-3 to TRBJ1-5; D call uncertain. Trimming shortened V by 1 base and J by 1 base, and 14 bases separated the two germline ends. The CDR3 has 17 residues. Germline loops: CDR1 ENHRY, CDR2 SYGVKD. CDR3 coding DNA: TGTGCCATCAGTGAGTTTTTCGGGGTTCGGAGCAATCAGCCCCAGCATTTT. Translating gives CAISEFFGVRSNQPQHF.

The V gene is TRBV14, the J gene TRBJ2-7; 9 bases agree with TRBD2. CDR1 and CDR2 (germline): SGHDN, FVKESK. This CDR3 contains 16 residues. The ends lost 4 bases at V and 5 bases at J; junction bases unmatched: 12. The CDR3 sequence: CASSRAFGREGHEQYF. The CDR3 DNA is TGTGCCAGCAGCCGGGCCTTCGGGCGGGAGGGTCACGAGCAGTACTTC.

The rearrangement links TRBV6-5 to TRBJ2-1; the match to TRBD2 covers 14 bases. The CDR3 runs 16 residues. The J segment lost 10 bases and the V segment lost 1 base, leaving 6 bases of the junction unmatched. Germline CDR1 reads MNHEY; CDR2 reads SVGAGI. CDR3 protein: CASSYWGLAGAGEQFF. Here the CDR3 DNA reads TGTGCCAGCAGTTACTGGGGACTAGCGGGAGCCGGGGAGCAGTTCTTC.

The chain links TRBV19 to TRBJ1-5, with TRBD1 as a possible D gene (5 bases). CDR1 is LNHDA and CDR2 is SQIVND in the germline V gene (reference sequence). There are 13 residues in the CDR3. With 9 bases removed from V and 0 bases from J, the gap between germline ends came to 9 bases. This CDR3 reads CASHDSSNQPQHF. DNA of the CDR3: TGTGCCAGCCACGACAGTAGCAATCAGCCCCAGCATTTT.

The CDR3 loop reads CAWSNSAGGTDTQYF. CDR3 sequence (DNA): TGTGCCTGGAGTAACTCGGCGGGGGGGACAGATACGCAGTATTTT. The chain is built from TRBV30 and TRBJ2-3; 9 bases are a match to TRBD2. Trimming cost V 2 bases and J 3 bases; bases outside gene matches: 6. This CDR3 is 15 amino acids long. The germline gives CDR1 GTSNPN, CDR2 SVGIG (reference sequence).